This entry lists 10 T cell receptor beta chains sequenced from one sample in a study of T cell responses to AZD1222 COVID-19 vaccine. Method: immunoSEQ multiplex PCR; TCRdb's copy keeps in-frame clones and lacks some. Of roughly 200,000 clones in the sample, about 93% were seen once. Here the sequenced sample was peripheral blood, taken on day 0 of MenACWY control vaccination. These receptors all come from an adult in good health.

The J gene is TRBJ2-1, the V gene TRBV9; D possibly corresponds to TRBD2 (6 bases). This CDR3 has 15 amino acids. Germline V gives CDR1 SGDLS, CDR2 YYNGEE. V was clipped by 3 bases and J by 0 bases, with 10 bases between them. The CDR3 DNA reads TGTGCCAGCAGCGCAGGGCGGGGCTCCTACAATGAGCAGTTCTTC. Protein sequence: CASSAGRGSYNEQFF. Complete variable domain (other parts from reference TRBV9 and TRBJ2-1): DSGVTQTPKHLITATGQRVTLRCSPRSGDLSVYWYQQSLDQGLQFLIQYYNGEERAKGNILERFSAQQFPDLHSELNLSSLELGDSALYFCASSAGRGSYNEQFFGPGTRLTVL.

The V and J genes are TRBV28 and TRBJ1-2; D remains unclear. Trimming cost V 2 bases and J 4 bases, with 8 bases left between them. There are 13 residues in the CDR3. CDR1 is MDHEN and CDR2 is SYDVKM in the germline V gene. This chain's CDR3 is CASSLPFFYGYTF. The CDR3 DNA sequence: TGTGCCAGCAGTTTACCCTTTTTCTATGGCTACACCTTC.

V usage is TRBV28 and J usage is TRBJ1-1; weak D call: TRBD1 (5 bases). Germline loops: CDR1 MDHEN, CDR2 SYDVKM. The V end was cut by 5 bases, the J end by 4 bases, with 17 bases between. This CDR3 contains 15 residues. In DNA, the CDR3 is TGTGCCAGCAGTCCGGGGGGGGTTGGGCGCACTGAAGCTTTCTTT. It is translated as CASSPGGVGRTEAFF.

Turning to this clone: One junction end does not reproduce the germline sequence, and a read error may be involved. This chain uses TRBV19 with TRBJ2-2; D is possibly TRBD1 (5 bases). Germline V gene data show CDR1 as LNHDA and CDR2 as SQIVND (reference sequence). The CDR3 length is 14 residues. CDR3 DNA: TGTGCCAGTAGTCCAGGGTCGAAGACCGGGGAGCTGTTTTTT. Residues: CASSPGSKTGELFF.

V gene TRBV6-5 combines with J gene TRBJ1-1, with TRBD1 matching over 10 bases. The CDR3 length is 15 residues. Germline V lookup: CDR1 MNHEY, CDR2 SVGAGI. V was pared by 4 bases and J by 4 bases, with 6 bases of the junction left unmatched. CDR3 amino acids: CASSFGQGVGTEAFF. As DNA, the CDR3 is TGTGCCAGCAGTTTCGGACAGGGGGTGGGCACTGAAGCTTTCTTT.

The chain has TRBV9 and TRBJ2-1; possible D gene TRBD1, 6 bases. V lost 3 bases, J lost 0 bases, and 10 bases lay in between. CDR1 is SGDLS, CDR2 YYNGEE, per germline. This CDR3 comprises 15 residues. The CDR3 loop reads CASSGGLSSYNEQFF. DNA for the CDR3: TGTGCCAGCAGCGGGGGGCTTAGCTCCTACAATGAGCAGTTCTTC.

This clone was recorded once. The chain has TRBV6-5 and TRBJ1-1; 8 bases map to TRBD1. The germline CDR1 and CDR2 sequences are MNHEY and SVGAGI. V dropped 4 bases and J dropped 1; count of bases not matched to a gene: 5. The CDR3 consists of 15 residues. CDR3 in DNA: TGTGCCAGCAGTTTTTCGGACAGGGCGAACACTGAAGCTTTCTTT. This gives the protein CASSFSDRANTEAFF.

This chain connects TRBV28 to TRBJ1-1; 10 bases are a match to TRBD1. The CDR3 is 13 residues long. With V trimmed by 5 bases and J by 7 bases, 4 bases remained unmatched. The V gene's germline CDR1 is MDHEN and CDR2 SYDVKM. CDR3 DNA sequence: TGTGCCAGCAGTCCGGGACAGGGGTTTGAAGCTTTCTTT. It encodes CASSPGQGFEAFF.

The chain recombines TRBV6-2 or TRBV6-3 with TRBJ2-1; TRBD2 matches at 7 bases. The CDR3 spans 14 residues. Germline trimming cut 3 bases from V and 15 bases from J; bases unmatched to any gene: 14. Germline CDR1 and CDR2: MNHEY and SVGEGT. The CDR3 DNA is TGTGCCAGCAGTTATTCCCAAAACCGGGACTACCGGTTCTTC. Translating it yields CASSYSQNRDYRFF.

V usage is TRBV12-3 or TRBV12-4 and J usage is TRBJ2-1; weak D call: TRBD2 (6 bases). This CDR3 has 13 residues. V lost 1 base, J lost 12 bases, and 13 bases lay in between. The CDR3 sequence: CASSLGTGTAQFF. Here the CDR3 DNA reads TGTGCCAGCAGTTTAGGGACCGGGACTGCGCAGTTCTTC.